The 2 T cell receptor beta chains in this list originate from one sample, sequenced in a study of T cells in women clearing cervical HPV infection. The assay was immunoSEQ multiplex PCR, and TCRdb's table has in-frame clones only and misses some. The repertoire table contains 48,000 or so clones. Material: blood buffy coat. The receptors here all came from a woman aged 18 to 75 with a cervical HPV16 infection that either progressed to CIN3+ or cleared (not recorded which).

The CDR3 region is CASSLQHNRGYNEQFF. The DNA read from the CDR3 is TGCGCCAGCAGCTTGCAGCACAACAGGGGATACAATGAG. The chain joins TRBV5-1 to TRBJ2-1; 7 nucleotides agree with TRBD1. The read falls 3 residues short of the CDR3 end, and the missing part is taken from the germline J gene. This CDR3 has 16 amino acids. V shed 1 base, J shed 4 bases, and the junction held 8 bases outside the gene matches. Germline V gene sequence: CDR1 SGHRS, CDR2 YFSETQ.

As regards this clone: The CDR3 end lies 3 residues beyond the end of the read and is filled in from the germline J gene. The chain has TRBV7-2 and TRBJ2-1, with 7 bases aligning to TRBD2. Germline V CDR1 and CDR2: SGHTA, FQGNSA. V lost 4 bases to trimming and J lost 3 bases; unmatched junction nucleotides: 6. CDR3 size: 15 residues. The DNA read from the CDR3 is TGTGCCAGCAGCTCGAATAGCGGGTACTACAATGAG. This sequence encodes CASSSNSGYYNE. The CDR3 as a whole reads CASSSNSGYYNEQFF.